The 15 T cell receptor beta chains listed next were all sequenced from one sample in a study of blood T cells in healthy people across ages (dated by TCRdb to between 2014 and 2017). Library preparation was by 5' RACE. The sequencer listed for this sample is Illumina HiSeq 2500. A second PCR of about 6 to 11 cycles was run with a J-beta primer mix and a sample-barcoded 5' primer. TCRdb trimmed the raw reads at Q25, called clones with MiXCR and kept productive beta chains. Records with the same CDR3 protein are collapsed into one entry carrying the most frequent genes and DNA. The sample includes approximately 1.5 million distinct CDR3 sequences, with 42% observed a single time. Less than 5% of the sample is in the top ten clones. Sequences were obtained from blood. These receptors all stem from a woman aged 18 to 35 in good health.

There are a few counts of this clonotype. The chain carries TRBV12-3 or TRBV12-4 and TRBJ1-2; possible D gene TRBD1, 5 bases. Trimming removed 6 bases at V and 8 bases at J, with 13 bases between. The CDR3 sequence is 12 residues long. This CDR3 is CASSPQGLGYTF. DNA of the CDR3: TGTGCCAGCAGCCCTCAGGGTTTGGGCTACACCTTC.

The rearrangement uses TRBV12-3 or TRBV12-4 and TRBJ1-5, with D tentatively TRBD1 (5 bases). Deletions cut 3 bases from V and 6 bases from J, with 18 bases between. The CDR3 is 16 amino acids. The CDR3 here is CASSLGLGQGGQPQHF. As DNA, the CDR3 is TGTGCCAGCAGTTTGGGGCTGGGGCAGGGAGGTCAGCCCCAGCATTTT.

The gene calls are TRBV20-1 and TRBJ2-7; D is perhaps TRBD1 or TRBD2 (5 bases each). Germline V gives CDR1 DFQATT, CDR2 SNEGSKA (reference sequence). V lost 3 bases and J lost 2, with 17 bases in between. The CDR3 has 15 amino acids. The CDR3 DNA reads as TGCAGTGCTAGGGTCTTCGGGGCTGAGACCTACGAGCAGTACTTC. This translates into CSARVFGAETYEQYF.

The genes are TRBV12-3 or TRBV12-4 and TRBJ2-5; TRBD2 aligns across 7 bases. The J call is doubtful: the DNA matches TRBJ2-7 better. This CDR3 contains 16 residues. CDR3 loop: CASSFITAGGTYEQYF. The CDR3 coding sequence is TGTGCCAGCAGTTTCATCACGGCCGGGGGGACTTACGAGCAGTACTTC.

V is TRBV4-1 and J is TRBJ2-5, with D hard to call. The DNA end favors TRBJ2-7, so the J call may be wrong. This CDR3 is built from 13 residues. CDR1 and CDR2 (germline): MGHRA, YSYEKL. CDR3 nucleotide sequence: TGCGCCAGCAGCCAAGAAGCTGGGGACGAGCAGTACTTC. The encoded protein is CASSQEAGDEQYF.

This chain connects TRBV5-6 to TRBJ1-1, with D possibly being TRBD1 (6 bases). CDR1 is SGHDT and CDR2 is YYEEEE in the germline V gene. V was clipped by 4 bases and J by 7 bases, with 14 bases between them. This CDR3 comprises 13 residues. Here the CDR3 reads CASSRQVAYEAFF. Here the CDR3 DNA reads TGTGCCAGCAGCCGACAGGTTGCATATGAAGCTTTCTTT. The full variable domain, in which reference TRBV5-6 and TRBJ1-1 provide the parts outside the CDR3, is DAGVTQSPTHLIKTRGQQVTLRCSPKSGHDTVSWYQQALGQGPQFIFQYYEEEERQRGNFPDRFSGHQFPNYSSELNVNALLLGDSALYLCASSRQVAYEAFFGQGTRLTVV.

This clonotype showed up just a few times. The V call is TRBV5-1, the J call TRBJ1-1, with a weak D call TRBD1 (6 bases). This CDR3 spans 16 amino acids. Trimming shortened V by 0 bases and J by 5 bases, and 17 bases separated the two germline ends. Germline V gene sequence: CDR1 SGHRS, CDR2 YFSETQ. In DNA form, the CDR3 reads TGCGCCAGCAGCTTGGTCGCGTCGGGGGGCGAGACTGAAGCTTTCTTT. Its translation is CASSLVASGGETEAFF.

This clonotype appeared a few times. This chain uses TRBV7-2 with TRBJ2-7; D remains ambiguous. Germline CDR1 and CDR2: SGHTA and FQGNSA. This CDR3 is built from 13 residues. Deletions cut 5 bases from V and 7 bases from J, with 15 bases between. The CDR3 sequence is CASSPRPYNEQYF. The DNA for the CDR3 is TGTGCCAGCAGCCCAAGGCCCTACAATGAGCAGTACTTC.

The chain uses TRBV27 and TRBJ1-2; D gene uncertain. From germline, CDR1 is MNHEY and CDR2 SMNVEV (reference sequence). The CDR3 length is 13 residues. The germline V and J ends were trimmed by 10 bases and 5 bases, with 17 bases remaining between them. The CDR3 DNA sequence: TGTGCCACATTTGGAGAGGGCCGATATGGCTACACCTTC. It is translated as CATFGEGRYGYTF.

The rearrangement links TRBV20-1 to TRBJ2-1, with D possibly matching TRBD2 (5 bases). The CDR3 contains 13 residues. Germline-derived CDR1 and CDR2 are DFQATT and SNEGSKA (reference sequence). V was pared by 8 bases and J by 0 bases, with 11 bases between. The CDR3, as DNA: TGCAGTCCGACTAAGAGCTCCTACAATGAGCAGTTCTTC. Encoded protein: CSPTKSSYNEQFF.

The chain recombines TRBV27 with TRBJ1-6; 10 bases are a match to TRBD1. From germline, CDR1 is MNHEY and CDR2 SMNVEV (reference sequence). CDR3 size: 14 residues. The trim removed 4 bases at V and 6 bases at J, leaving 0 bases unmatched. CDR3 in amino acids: CASSWDRGNSPLHF. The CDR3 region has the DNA TGTGCCAGCAGTTGGGACAGGGGTAATTCACCCCTCCACTTT.

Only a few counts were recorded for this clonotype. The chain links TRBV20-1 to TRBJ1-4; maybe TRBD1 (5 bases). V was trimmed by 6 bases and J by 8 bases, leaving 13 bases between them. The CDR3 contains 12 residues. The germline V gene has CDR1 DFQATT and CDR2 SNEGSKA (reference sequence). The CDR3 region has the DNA TGCAGTGCCACTAGGGGCGAGGAAAAACTGTTTTTT. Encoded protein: CSATRGEEKLFF.

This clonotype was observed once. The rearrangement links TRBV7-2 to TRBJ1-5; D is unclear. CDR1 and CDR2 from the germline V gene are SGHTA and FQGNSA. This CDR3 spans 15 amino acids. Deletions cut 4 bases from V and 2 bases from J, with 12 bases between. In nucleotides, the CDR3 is TGTGCCAGCAGCTCCCCCGGCAGCCGCAATCAGCCCCAGCATTTT. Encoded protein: CASSSPGSRNQPQHF.

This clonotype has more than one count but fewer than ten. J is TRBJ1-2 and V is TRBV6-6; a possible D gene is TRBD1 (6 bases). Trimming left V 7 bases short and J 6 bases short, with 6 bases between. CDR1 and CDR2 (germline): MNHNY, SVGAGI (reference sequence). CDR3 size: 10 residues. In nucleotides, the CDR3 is TGTGCCAGCAACAGGGATGGCTACACCTTC. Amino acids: CASNRDGYTF.

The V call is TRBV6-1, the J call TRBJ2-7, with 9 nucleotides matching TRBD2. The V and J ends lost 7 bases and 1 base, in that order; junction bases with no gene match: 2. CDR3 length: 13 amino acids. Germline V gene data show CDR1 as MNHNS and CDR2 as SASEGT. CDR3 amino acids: CASIAGASYEQYF. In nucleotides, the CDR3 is TGTGCCAGCATAGCGGGGGCTTCCTACGAGCAGTACTTC.